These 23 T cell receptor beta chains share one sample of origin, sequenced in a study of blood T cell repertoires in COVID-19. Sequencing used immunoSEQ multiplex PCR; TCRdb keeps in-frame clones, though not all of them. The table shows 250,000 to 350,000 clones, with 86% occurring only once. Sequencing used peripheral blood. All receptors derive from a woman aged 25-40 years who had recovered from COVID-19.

The CDR3 region has the DNA TGTGCCAGCACCCTATCCTGGAATGAGCAGTTCTTC. Translated: CASTLSWNEQFF. The chain carries TRBV5-5 and TRBJ2-1; no definite D call. The V and J ends lost 6 bases and 7 bases respectively, with 11 bases between them. Germline V gene lookup returns CDR1 SGHKS and CDR2 YYEKEE (reference sequence). The CDR3 covers 12 residues.

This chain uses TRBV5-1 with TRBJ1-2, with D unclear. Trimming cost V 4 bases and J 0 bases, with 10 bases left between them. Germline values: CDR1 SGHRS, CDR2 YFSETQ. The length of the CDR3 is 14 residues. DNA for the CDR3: TGCGCCAGCAGCACCCAAGGAGCTAACTATGGCTACACCTTC. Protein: CASSTQGANYGYTF.

In nucleotides, the CDR3 is TGTGCCAGCAGACGACCATTGGCGGCAGGACAGGGCGGTGGCTACACCTTC. It encodes CASRRPLAAGQGGGYTF. The chain combines TRBV28 with TRBJ1-2; 8 nucleotides align to TRBD1. V was clipped by 6 bases and J by 7 bases; unmatched bases: 19. Germline lookup yields CDR1 MDHEN and CDR2 SYDVKM. The CDR3 totals 17 residues.

CDR3 sequence reads: CAILGGVGTYNEQFF. The CDR3 DNA follows: TGTGCCATCTTGGGAGGCGTGGGGACCTACAATGAGCAGTTCTTC. The chain combines TRBV6-1 with TRBJ2-1; a weak D match, TRBD2 (6 bases). The CDR3 has 15 amino acids. CDR1 is MNHNS, CDR2 SASEGT, per germline. V lost 10 bases to trimming and J lost 2 bases, with 18 bases between them.

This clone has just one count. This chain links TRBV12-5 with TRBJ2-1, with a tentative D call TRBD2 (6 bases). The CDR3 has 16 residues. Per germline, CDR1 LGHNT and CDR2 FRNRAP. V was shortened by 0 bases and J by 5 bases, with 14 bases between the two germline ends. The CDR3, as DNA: TGTGCTAGTGGTTTGGTACTCCGGGGGACCAACAATGAGCAGTTCTTC. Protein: CASGLVLRGTNNEQFF. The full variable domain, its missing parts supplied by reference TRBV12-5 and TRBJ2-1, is DARVTQTPRHKVTEMGQEVTMRCQPILGHNTVFWYRQTMMQGLELLAYFRNRAPLDDSGMPKDRFSAEMPDATLATLKIQPSEPRDSAVYFCASGLVLRGTNNEQFFGPGTRLTVL.

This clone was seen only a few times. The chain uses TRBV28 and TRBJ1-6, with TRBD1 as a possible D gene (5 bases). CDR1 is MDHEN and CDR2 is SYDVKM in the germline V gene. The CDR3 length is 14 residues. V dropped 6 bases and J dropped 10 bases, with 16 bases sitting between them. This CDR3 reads CASSYGEGMSPLHF. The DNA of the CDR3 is TGTGCCAGCAGCTACGGGGAGGGGATGTCACCCCTCCACTTT. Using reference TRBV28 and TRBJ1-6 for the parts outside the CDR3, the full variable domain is DVKVTQSSRYLVKRTGEKVFLECVQDMDHENMFWYRQDPGLGLRLIYFSYDVKMKEKGDIPEGYSVSREKKERFSLILESASTNQTSMYLCASSYGEGMSPLHFGNGTRLTVT.

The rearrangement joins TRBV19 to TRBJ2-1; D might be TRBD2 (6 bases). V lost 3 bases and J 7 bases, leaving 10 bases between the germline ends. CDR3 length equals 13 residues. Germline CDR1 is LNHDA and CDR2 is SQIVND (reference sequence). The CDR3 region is CASSMLARNEQFF. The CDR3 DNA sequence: TGTGCCAGTAGTATGCTAGCGCGGAATGAGCAGTTCTTC. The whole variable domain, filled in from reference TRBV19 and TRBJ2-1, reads DGGITQSPKYLFRKEGQNVTLSCEQNLNHDAMYWYRQDPGQGLRLIYYSQIVNDFQKGDIAEGYSVSREKKESFPLTVTSAQKNPTAFYLCASSMLARNEQFFGPGTRLTVL.

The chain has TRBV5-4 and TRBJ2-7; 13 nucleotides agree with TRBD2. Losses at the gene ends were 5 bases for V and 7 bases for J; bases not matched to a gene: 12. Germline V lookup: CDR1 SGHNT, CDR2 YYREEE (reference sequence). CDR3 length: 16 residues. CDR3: CASRVLAGGPGDEQYF. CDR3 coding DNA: TGTGCCAGCAGGGTACTAGCGGGAGGGCCTGGAGATGAGCAGTACTTC.

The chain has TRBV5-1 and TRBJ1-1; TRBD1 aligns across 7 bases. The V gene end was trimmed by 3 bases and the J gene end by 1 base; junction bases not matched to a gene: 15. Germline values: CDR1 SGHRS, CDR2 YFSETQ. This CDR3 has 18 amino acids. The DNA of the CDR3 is TGCGCCAGCAGCTGGCCCGGTGACAGGGATAATACGAACACTGAAGCTTTCTTT. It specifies CASSWPGDRDNTNTEAFF. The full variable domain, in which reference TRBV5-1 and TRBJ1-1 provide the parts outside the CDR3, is KAGVTQTPRYLIKTRGQQVTLSCSPISGHRSVSWYQQTPGQGLQFLFEYFSETQRNKGNFPGRFSGRQFSNSRSEMNVSTLELGDSALYLCASSWPGDRDNTNTEAFFGQGTRLTVV.

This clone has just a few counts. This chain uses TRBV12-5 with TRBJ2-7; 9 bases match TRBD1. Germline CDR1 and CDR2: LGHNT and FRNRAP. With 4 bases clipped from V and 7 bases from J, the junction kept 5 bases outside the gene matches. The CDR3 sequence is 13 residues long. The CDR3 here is CASGSQGAGEQYF. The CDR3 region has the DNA TGTGCTAGTGGTTCACAGGGGGCTGGGGAGCAGTACTTC.

DNA for the CDR3: TGCGCCAGCAGTGAGTCGTCCTTGTCCGGGGAGCTGTTTTTT. It codes for CASSESSLSGELFF. V and J are TRBV10-1 and TRBJ2-2, with D hard to call. The V and J ends lost 0 bases and 6 bases respectively, with 8 bases between them. CDR3 size: 14 residues. Germline V lookup: CDR1 WNHNN, CDR2 SYGVQD (reference sequence).

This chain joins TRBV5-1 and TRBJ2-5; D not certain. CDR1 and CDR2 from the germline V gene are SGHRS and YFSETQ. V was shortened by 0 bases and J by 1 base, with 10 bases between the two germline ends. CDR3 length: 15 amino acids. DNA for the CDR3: TGCGCCAGCAGCTTGGATGGGCTGTTCCAAGAGACCCAGTACTTC. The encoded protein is CASSLDGLFQETQYF.

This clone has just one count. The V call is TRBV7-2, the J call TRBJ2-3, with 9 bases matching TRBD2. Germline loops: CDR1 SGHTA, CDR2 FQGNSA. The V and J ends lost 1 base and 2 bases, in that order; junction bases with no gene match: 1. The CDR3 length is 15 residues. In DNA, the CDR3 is TGTGCCAGCAGCTTAGGGGGACTAGCCACAGATACGCAGTATTTT. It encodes CASSLGGLATDTQYF. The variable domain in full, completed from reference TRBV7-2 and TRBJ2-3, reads GAGVSQSPSNKVTEKGKDVELRCDPISGHTALYWYRQSLGQGLEFLIYFQGNSAPDKSGLPSDRFSAERTGGSVSTLTIQRTQQEDSAVYLCASSLGGLATDTQYFGPGTRLTVL.

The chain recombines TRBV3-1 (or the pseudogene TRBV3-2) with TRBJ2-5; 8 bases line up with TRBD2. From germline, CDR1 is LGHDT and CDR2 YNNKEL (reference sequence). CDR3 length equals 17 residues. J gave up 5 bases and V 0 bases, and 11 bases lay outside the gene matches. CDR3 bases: TGTGCCAGCAGCCAAGATTTGGGAGTTGTAGCGGGGGAGACCCAGTACTTC. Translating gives CASSQDLGVVAGETQYF.

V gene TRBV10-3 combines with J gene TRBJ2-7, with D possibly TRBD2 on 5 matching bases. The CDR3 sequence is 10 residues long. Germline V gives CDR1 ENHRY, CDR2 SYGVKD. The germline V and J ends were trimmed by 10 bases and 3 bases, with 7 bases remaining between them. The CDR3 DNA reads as TGTGCCACCGGGAACTACGAGCAGTACTTC. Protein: CATGNYEQYF.

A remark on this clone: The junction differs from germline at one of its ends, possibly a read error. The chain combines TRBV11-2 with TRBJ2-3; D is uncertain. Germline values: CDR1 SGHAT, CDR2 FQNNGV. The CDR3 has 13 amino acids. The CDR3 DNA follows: TGTGCCAGCAGCGAGGCCCACACAAATACGCAGTATTTT. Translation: CASSEAHTNTQYF.

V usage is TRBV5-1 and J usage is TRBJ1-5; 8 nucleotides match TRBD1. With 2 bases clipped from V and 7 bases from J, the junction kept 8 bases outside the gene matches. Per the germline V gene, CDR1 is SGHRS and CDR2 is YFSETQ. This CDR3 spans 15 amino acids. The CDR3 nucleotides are TGCGCCAGCAGCTTTACAGGGGGTAGGGGACAGCCCCAGCATTTT. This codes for CASSFTGGRGQPQHF.

The DNA of the CDR3 is TGTGCCAGCAGTCCCTCCGACATAGGAGAGACCCAGTACTTC. Its protein is CASSPSDIGETQYF. This rearrangement joins TRBV25-1 to TRBJ2-5, with no clear D. Deletions cut 5 bases from V and 4 bases from J, with 14 bases between. Germline V gives CDR1 MGHDK, CDR2 SYGVNS. CDR3 length: 14 amino acids. The full variable domain, with the rest looked up from reference TRBV25-1 and TRBJ2-5, is EADIYQTPRYLVIGTGKKITLECSQTMGHDKMYWYQQDPGMELHLIHYSYGVNSTEKGDLSSESTVSRIRTEHFPLTLESARPSHTSQYLCASSPSDIGETQYFGPGTRLLVL.

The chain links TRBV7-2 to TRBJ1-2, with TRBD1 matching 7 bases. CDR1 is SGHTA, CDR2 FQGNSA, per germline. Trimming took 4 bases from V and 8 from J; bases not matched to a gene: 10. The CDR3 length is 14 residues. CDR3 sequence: CASSSDRASRGYTF. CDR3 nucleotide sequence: TGTGCCAGCAGCTCAGACAGGGCCTCCCGGGGCTACACCTTC.

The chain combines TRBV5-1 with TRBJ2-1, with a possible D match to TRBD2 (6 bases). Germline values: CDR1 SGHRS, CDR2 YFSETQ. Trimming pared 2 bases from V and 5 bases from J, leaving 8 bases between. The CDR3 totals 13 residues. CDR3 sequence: CASSFGGDNEQFF. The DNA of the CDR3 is TGCGCCAGCAGCTTCGGAGGGGACAATGAGCAGTTCTTC.

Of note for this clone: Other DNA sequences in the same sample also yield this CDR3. Here the CDR3 reads CASSLGRDQPQHF. The CDR3, as DNA: TGCGCCAGCAGCTTGGGCCGGGATCAGCCCCAGCATTTT. The V call is TRBV5-1, the J call TRBJ1-5; D unclear. This CDR3 spans 13 amino acids. Between the trimmed V and J ends, which lost 0 bases and 5 bases, there was a span of 6 bases. In germline, CDR1 is SGHRS, CDR2 YFSETQ.

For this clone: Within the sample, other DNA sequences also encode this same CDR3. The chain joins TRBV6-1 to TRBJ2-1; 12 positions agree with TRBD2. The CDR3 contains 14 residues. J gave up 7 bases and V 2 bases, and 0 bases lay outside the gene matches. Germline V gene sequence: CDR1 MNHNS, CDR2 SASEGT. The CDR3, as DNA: TGTGCCAGCAGTGAACTAGCGGGGGGGAATGAGCAGTTCTTC. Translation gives CASSELAGGNEQFF.

The CDR3 spells CASSDSTGGYNEQFF. The CDR3 region has the DNA TGTGCCAGCAGCGACAGCACGGGGGGGTACAATGAGCAGTTCTTC. This chain uses TRBV5-4 with TRBJ2-1; 8 nucleotides align to TRBD2. CDR1 and CDR2 from the germline V gene are SGHNT and YYREEE (reference sequence). The J segment lost 4 bases and the V segment lost 4 bases, leaving 7 bases of the junction unmatched. The CDR3 is 15 residues long.